This T cell receptor delta chain emerged from a study of γδ T cells in repeated Plasmodium falciparum infection. There are a few counts of this clone. TCRdb attributes to this sequence the protein of a much larger clone, which differs from the DNA translation at residue 6; a read error is likely, and the protein displayed is translated from the DNA. This CDR3 has 13 residues. CDR1 and CDR2 (germline): TVYSNPD, GDNSRS (reference sequence). V was cut by 4 bases and J by 7 bases, with 19 bases left in between. TCRdb re-analyzed the multiplex PCR reads via CATT. The sample carries 45,000 to 70,000 delta-chain clones, 1.7% recorded once. Vgamma9/Vdelta2+ and Vdelta2-negative gammadelta T cells were flow-sorted from PBMC for bulk sequencing.

The source is a pool of human donors (malaria-infected and uninfected, not separated). Sequencing input: gamma-delta T cells from blood. This chain uses TRDV3 with TRDJ1; tentative D call: TRDD2 (5 bases). As DNA, the CDR3 is TGTGCCTCCACCTATTCCTTAAAAAGTAAACTCATCTTT. This translates into CASTYSLKSKLIF.